Listed here is a single TCR beta chain. Its antigen is unknown. These data originate in a study of CD8 T cells in Susac syndrome. Study results and caveats: The total CD8+ repertoires yielded 15 to 20 Susac-specific public clones and the CD8+ TEMRA repertoires yielded five.

RNA amounts of about 0.5 to 1 ug underwent reverse transcription with random hexamers. TCRdb recomputed calls from the immunoSEQ multiplex PCR reads with MiXCR, one row per CDR3 protein. The sample lists 75,000 to 80,000 distinct CDR3 sequences; around 94% were seen once. CDR1 is SGHRS, CDR2 YFSETQ, per germline. V gave up 4 bases and J gave up 11 bases, with 10 bases separating them. The CDR3 is 12 residues long. The study sequenced TCR beta in blood CD8+ and CD4+ T cells. The clonotype comes from a human donor with Susac syndrome. The sample was CD8+ T cells from PBMCs. The chain couples TRBV5-1 to TRBJ1-6, with D unclear. The CDR3 nucleotides are TGCGCCAGCAGCCTTGGCGGACCACCCCTCCACTTT. Its protein is CASSLGGPPLHF.